A selection of T cell receptor beta chains follows, all from one sample in a study of T cell responses to AZD1222 COVID-19 vaccine. The method was immunoSEQ multiplex PCR; TCRdb's version includes in-frame clones alone and lacks a portion of them. The repertoire has 95,000 to 100,000 clones, approximately 90% of them found once; the top ten carry 6.5% to 10%. Here the sequenced sample was peripheral blood, taken 28 days after the second AZD1222 dose. The origin of the receptors is an adult who received the AZD1222 COVID-19 vaccine. Each CDR3 is given with its conserved first and last residue.

>TRBV4-1|TRBJ2-1
CASSLGLAGVNEQFF
>TRBV18|TRBJ1-4
CASSPPGQENEKLFF
>TRBV18|TRBJ1-1
CASSPPTGNTEAFF
>TRBV27|TRBJ1-5
CASSPLNGNQPQHF
>TRBV28|TRBJ1-1
CASSQQLNTEAFF
>TRBV27|TRBJ2-7
CASSLSRTYEQYF
>TRBV9|TRBJ2-1
CASSTPGLGKPYNEQFF
>TRBV2|TRBJ1-2
CASNGIYYTF
>TRBV4-1|TRBJ2-1
CASRPVGRGNNNEQFF
>TRBV28|TRBJ1-1
CASSSMTGGITEAFF
>TRBV6-6|TRBJ1-1
CASTRDGEAFF